This record covers a single T cell receptor (beta chain). These data belong to a study of blood T cell repertoires in COVID-19. At the level of the study: PBMCs, B-cell-depleted T cells, or T cells provided the cDNA or gDNA that made up the material.

Across about two dozen US areas, participants ranged in age from about 18 to 90 years. Cohort assignment relied on participant-reported clinical history. The germline gives CDR1 KGHSH, CDR2 LQKENI. There are 16 residues in the CDR3. V was clipped by 7 bases and J by 1 base, with 18 bases between them. The authors' processing: Amplification of reference gene primers was used by the study to estimate nucleated cell counts. Profiling relied on immunoSEQ multiplex PCR, and the TCRdb table lists in-frame clones only, not all of them. D and trimming come from the DNA, and the V and J calls and clone size come from that table. The repertoire holds about 180,000 clones, around 82% seen once, with 15% to 20% in the top ten.

The sequence was collected from a man aged 55 to 69 who had recovered from COVID-19. Sequencing was carried out using PBMCs or T cells enriched from blood (not recorded which). The chain employs TRBV18 and TRBJ2-3, with D perhaps TRBD2 (6 bases). The CDR3 spells CASYGEEERGTDTQYF. For the CDR3, the DNA is TGTGCCAGCTACGGGGAGGAGGAGCGAGGCACAGATACGCAGTATTTT.